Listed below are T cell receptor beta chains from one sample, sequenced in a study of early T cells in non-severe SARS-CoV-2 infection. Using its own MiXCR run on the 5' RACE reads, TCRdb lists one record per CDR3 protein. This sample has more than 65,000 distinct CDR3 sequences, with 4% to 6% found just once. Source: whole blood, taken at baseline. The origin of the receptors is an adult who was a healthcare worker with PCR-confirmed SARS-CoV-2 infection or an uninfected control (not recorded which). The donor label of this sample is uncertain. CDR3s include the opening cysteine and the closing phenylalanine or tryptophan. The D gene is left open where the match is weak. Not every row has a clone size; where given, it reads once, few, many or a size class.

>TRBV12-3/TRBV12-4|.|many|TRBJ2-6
TGTGCCAGCAGCCTTCGTCTAGGGGATGGGGCCAACGTCCTGACTTTC
CASSLRLGDGANVLTF
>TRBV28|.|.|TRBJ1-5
TGTGCCAGCAGTTTGGGGGGGATCCGCAATCAGCCCCAGCATTTT
CASSLGGIRNQPQHF
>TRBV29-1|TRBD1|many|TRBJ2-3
TGCAGCAAACAGGGGGAAGATACGCAGTATTTT
CSKQGEDTQYF
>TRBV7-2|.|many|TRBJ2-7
TGTGCCAGCAGTCTCCTCACCTACGAGCAGTACTTC
CASSLLTYEQYF
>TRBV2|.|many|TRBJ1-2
TGTGCCAGCAGTGAAGTGGGGGAGATTGGCTACACCTTC
CASSEVGEIGYTF
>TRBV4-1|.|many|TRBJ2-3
TGCGCCAGCAGCCAAATGGTCACAGATACGCAGTATTTT
CASSQMVTDTQYF
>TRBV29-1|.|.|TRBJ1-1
TGCAGCGTTGGAGAAGGAAACACTGAAGCTTTCTTT
CSVGEGNTEAFF
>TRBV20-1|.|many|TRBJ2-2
TGCAGTGCTAGAGTACGAGGGCGGTTGACCGGGGAGCTGTTTTTT
CSARVRGRLTGELFF
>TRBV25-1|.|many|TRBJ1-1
TGTGCCAGCAGTTACGGGAACCGACCTGAAGCTTTCTTT
CASSYGNRPEAFF
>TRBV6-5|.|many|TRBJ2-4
TGTGCCAGCAGGGACGGGAAGGGAGGCCAAAAACCCCAGTACTTC
CASRDGKGGQKPQYF
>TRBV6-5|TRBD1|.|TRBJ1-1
TGTGCCAGCAGTTACTCACAGGGGGCAATGAACACTGAAGCTTTCTTT
CASSYSQGAMNTEAFF
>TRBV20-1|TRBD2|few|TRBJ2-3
TGCAGTGCTAGAGCCGGACTAGCGGGGGGGCGAGGTACGCAGTATTTT
CSARAGLAGGRGTQYF
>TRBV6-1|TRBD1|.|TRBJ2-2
TGTGCCAGCAGTGATCCCAGGACAGGGTTCACCGGGGAGCTGTTTTTT
CASSDPRTGFTGELFF
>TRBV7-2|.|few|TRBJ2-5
TGTGCCAGCAGCCCAGATGGGGTCGGAGAGACCCAGTACTTC
CASSPDGVGETQYF
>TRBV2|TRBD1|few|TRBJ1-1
TGTGCCAGCAACCGACAGGGGGCGGAAGCTTTCTTT
CASNRQGAEAFF
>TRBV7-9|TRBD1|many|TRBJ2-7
TGTGCCAGCAGCTTAGTACCGGGACAGGGGGCTAGCGAGCAGTACTTC
CASSLVPGQGASEQYF
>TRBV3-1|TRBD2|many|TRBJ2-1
TGTGCCAGCAGCCTGGGACTAGCGGGGGGAACTCTCAATGAGCAGTTCTTC
CASSLGLAGGTLNEQFF
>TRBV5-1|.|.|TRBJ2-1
TGCGCCACCAATTCCGGGGTTAATGAGCAGTTCTTC
CATNSGVNEQFF
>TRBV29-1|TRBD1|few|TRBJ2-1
TGCAGCGTTCCGGGACAGGGGGCTCCAGGGGCCTACAATGAGCAGTTCTTC
CSVPGQGAPGAYNEQFF
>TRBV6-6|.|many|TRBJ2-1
TGTGCCAGCAGTCACCGACTAGGGTCTTTCCATGAGCAGTTCTTC
CASSHRLGSFHEQFF
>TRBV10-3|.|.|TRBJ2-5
TGTGCCACGACCTATGGGGGTAAAGAGACCCAGTACTTC
CATTYGGKETQYF
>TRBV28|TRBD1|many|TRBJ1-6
TGTGCCAGCAGTTTAAGGACAGGGGACCTTTCACCCCTCCACTTT
CASSLRTGDLSPLHF
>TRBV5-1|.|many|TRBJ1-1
TGCGCCACAGCTTTTACTCCAACCAACACTGAAGCTTTCTTT
CATAFTPTNTEAFF
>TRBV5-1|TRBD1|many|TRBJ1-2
TGCGCCAGCAGCTGGGACAGTCCTAACTATGGCTACACCTTC
CASSWDSPNYGYTF
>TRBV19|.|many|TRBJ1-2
TGTGCCAGTAGTATCCAGGGGTTGAACTATGGCTACACCTTC
CASSIQGLNYGYTF
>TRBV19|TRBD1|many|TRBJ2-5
TGTGCCAGTGGGACAGGGGGCATCGAGACCCAGTACTTC
CASGTGGIETQYF
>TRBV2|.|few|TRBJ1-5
TGTGCCAGCCCGGGAGGAGGGAATCAGCCCCAGCATTTT
CASPGGGNQPQHF
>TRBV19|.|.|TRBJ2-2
TGTGCCAGTAGCCCGGCAGCCCCGAACACCGGGGAGCTGTTTTTT
CASSPAAPNTGELFF
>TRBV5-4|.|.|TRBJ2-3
TGTGCCAGCAGCCTTGCGCCGATAACGCAGGGGAGCACAGATACGCAGTATTTT
CASSLAPITQGSTDTQYF
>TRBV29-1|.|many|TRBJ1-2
TGCAGCGTTGACGAGGATGGCTACACCTTC
CSVDEDGYTF
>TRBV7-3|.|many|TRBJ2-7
TGTGCCAGCAGCTTTGGGGGCCGGGAATCCTACGAGCAGTACTTC
CASSFGGRESYEQYF
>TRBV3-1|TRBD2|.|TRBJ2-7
TGTGCCAGCAGCCAAGCGAGCGGGGGGACGCTCGTCTACGAGCAGTACTTC
CASSQASGGTLVYEQYF
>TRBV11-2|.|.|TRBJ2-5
TGTGCCAGCAGCATCATAGCGGAACAAGAGACCCAGTACTTC
CASSIIAEQETQYF
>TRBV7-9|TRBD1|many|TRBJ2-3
TGTGCCAGCAGCCACAGGGGCCCAGATACGCAGTATTTT
CASSHRGPDTQYF
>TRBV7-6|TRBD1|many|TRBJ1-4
TGTGCCAGCAGCCTGACCCCGGGACAGGGAAGGGAAAAACTGTTTTTT
CASSLTPGQGREKLFF
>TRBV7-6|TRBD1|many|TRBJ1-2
TGTGCCAGCAGCACTCGACAGGGTGGCTACACCTTC
CASSTRQGGYTF
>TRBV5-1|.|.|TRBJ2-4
TGCGCCAGCAGCTTGGGGCAGGGGGCCAAAAACATTCAGTACTTC
CASSLGQGAKNIQYF
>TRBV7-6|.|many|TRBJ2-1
TGTGCCAGCAGCTTAGACAGTCACAATGAGCAGTTCTTC
CASSLDSHNEQFF
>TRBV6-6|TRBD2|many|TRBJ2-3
TGTGCCAGCAGTTGGGCGGGGGACACAGATACGCAGTATTTT
CASSWAGDTDTQYF
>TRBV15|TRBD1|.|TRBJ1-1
TGTGCCACCAGCAGCCTTGAACAGGGGGCTGACACTGAAGCTTTCTTT
CATSSLEQGADTEAFF
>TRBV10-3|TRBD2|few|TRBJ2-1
TGTGCCATCAGTGGGTTGGGACTAGCGGATTACAATGAGCAGTTCTTC
CAISGLGLADYNEQFF
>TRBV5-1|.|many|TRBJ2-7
TGCGCCAGCAGCATCGGACCGGGGGCCTACGAGCAGTACTTC
CASSIGPGAYEQYF
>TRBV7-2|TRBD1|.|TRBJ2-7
TGTGCCAGCAGCGATCGAGACAGGGCTCGCTCCTACGAGCAGTACTTC
CASSDRDRARSYEQYF
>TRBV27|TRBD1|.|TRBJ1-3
TGTGCCAGCAGTGGGGACAGGAGCTCTGGAAACACCATATATTTT
CASSGDRSSGNTIYF
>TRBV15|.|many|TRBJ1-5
TGTGCCACCAGCAGAGACAGGATGGGCCAGCCCCAGCATTTT
CATSRDRMGQPQHF
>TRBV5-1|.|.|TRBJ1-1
TGCGCCAGCAGCTTGGGGGTAGGTAACACTGAAGCTTTCTTT
CASSLGVGNTEAFF
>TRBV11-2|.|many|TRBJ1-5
TGTGCCAGCAGCTCAGAGGGGGGAGATCAGCCCCAGCATTTT
CASSSEGGDQPQHF
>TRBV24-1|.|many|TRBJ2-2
TGTGCCACCAGTGATCCCCAGGACATTAACACCGGGGAGCTGTTTTTT
CATSDPQDINTGELFF
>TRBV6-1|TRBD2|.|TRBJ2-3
TGTGCCAGCAGCCTTAGGACTAGCGGGGGGAGGTCAGATACGCAGTATTTT
CASSLRTSGGRSDTQYF
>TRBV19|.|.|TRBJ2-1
TGTGCCTCCCACCAACCCCGTGCAGGGGACTACAATGAGCAGTTCTTC
CASHQPRAGDYNEQFF
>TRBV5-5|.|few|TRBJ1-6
TGTGCCAGCAGCCTAGGCGACGTGGCACCCCTCCACTTT
CASSLGDVAPLHF